A selection of T cell receptor beta chains follows, all from one sample in a study of low-dose radiotherapy and immunotherapy resistance in tumors. TCRdb itself ran the reads through MiXCR, one entry per CDR3 protein. This sample yields under 70,000 distinct CDR3 sequences, of which about 25% are seen a single time; roughly 6.7% belongs to the top ten. The sample was PBMCs, taken after low-dose radiotherapy plus immunotherapy. The receptors here all came from a male donor with prostate cancer. Each CDR3 is given with its conserved first and last residue. D genes are given only for firm matches. The size of a clone is reported for some rows only, either as once, few or many, or as a class for expanded clones.

V gene: TRBV7-3
D gene: TRBD2
clone size: .
J gene: TRBJ2-1
CDR3 DNA: TGTGCCAGCAGTACGTTAGCGGGGGGGTACTACAATGAGCAGTTCTTC
CDR3 protein: CASSTLAGGYYNEQFF

V gene: TRBV5-1
D gene: .
clone size: many
J gene: TRBJ2-1
CDR3 DNA: TGCGCCAGCAGCTTGGGACCAGGGGTCTACAATGAGCAGTTCTTC
CDR3 protein: CASSLGPGVYNEQFF

V gene: TRBV5-1
D gene: .
clone size: few
J gene: TRBJ2-7
CDR3 DNA: TGCGCCAGCAGCTCCCAGGGGGGGCGCGGCGAGCAGTACTTC
CDR3 protein: CASSSQGGRGEQYF

V gene: TRBV12-3/TRBV12-4
D gene: .
clone size: many
J gene: TRBJ2-5
CDR3 DNA: TGTGCCAGCAGAGTAGGGGAGACCCAGTACTTC
CDR3 protein: CASRVGETQYF

V gene: TRBV20-1
D gene: .
clone size: many
J gene: TRBJ2-2
CDR3 DNA: TGCAGTGCTAGAGCACAAAGCCGCCAGAACACCGGGGAGCTGTTTTTT
CDR3 protein: CSARAQSRQNTGELFF

V gene: TRBV19
D gene: TRBD1
clone size: many
J gene: TRBJ2-7
CDR3 DNA: TGTGCCAGTAGTATAGGGGGACAGGACTACGAGCAGTACTTC
CDR3 protein: CASSIGGQDYEQYF

V gene: TRBV6-4
D gene: .
clone size: few
J gene: TRBJ2-5
CDR3 DNA: TGTGCCAGCAAACCCCCCCGTGGGGGAGAACCTTCCAAAGAGACCCAGTACTTC
CDR3 protein: CASKPPRGGEPSKETQYF

V gene: TRBV7-9
D gene: TRBD2
clone size: many
J gene: TRBJ2-1
CDR3 DNA: TGTGCCAGCAGACGGACTAGCGGGGGCAACAATGAGCAGTTCTTC
CDR3 protein: CASRRTSGGNNEQFF

V gene: TRBV19
D gene: .
clone size: .
J gene: TRBJ2-3
CDR3 DNA: TGTGCCAGTTCTGAGGGTTTTGTAGATACGCAGTATTTT
CDR3 protein: CASSEGFVDTQYF

V gene: TRBV11-3
D gene: TRBD2
clone size: many
J gene: TRBJ2-1
CDR3 DNA: TGTGCCAGCAGCTTAGTAGCGGGGGCCTACAATGAGCAGTTCTTC
CDR3 protein: CASSLVAGAYNEQFF

V gene: TRBV3-1
D gene: TRBD1
clone size: many
J gene: TRBJ1-2
CDR3 DNA: TGTGCCAGCAGCCAAGGGGGGACAGGGGGCTTCGGCTATGGCTACACCTTC
CDR3 protein: CASSQGGTGGFGYGYTF

V gene: TRBV19
D gene: .
clone size: many
J gene: TRBJ1-2
CDR3 DNA: TGTGCCAGTAGTCCCGGACTTAGCGGGGTCGTTGACTATGGCTACACCTTC
CDR3 protein: CASSPGLSGVVDYGYTF

V gene: TRBV7-3
D gene: .
clone size: many
J gene: TRBJ1-1
CDR3 DNA: TGTGCCAGCAGCTCGGACGGGGCGGCTGAAGCTTTCTTT
CDR3 protein: CASSSDGAAEAFF

V gene: TRBV20-1
D gene: .
clone size: medium-sized
J gene: TRBJ2-3
CDR3 DNA: TGCAGTGCTAGCCCGGTTGCGGGATACACAGATACGCAGTATTTT
CDR3 protein: CSASPVAGYTDTQYF

V gene: TRBV11-1
D gene: TRBD1
clone size: many
J gene: TRBJ2-3
CDR3 DNA: TGTGCCAGCAGCGTACAGGGGCAAGGTGCGGATACGCAGTATTTT
CDR3 protein: CASSVQGQGADTQYF

V gene: TRBV7-8
D gene: TRBD2
clone size: few
J gene: TRBJ2-5
CDR3 DNA: TGTGCCAGCAGCTTCGTTGCGGGACTAGCGACAAAAGAGACCCAGTACTTC
CDR3 protein: CASSFVAGLATKETQYF

V gene: TRBV29-1
D gene: TRBD2
clone size: .
J gene: TRBJ2-7
CDR3 DNA: TGCAGCGTTGAAAGTCGTCGGGAGGGCCGCTTCACCGAGCAGTACTTC
CDR3 protein: CSVESRREGRFTEQYF

V gene: TRBV28
D gene: .
clone size: few
J gene: TRBJ2-1
CDR3 DNA: TGTGCCAGCAGTCGAAACCCTCTCTCCTACAATGAGCAGTTCTTC
CDR3 protein: CASSRNPLSYNEQFF

V gene: TRBV5-1
D gene: TRBD1
clone size: many
J gene: TRBJ2-1
CDR3 DNA: TGCGCCAGCAGCTCCTCCCGGGGACAGGGGCCGATAACCTACAATGAGCAGTTCTTC
CDR3 protein: CASSSSRGQGPITYNEQFF

V gene: TRBV29-1
D gene: .
clone size: many
J gene: TRBJ2-1
CDR3 DNA: TGCAGCGTGGGGGGCTTAACGGACAGGAGCTCCTACAATGAGCAGTTCTTC
CDR3 protein: CSVGGLTDRSSYNEQFF

V gene: TRBV6-2/TRBV6-3
D gene: TRBD2
clone size: many
J gene: TRBJ2-5
CDR3 DNA: TGTGCCAGCAGTCGGCGCGGGGGGGGGCTGCAAGAGACCCAGTACTTC
CDR3 protein: CASSRRGGGLQETQYF

V gene: TRBV28
D gene: .
clone size: .
J gene: TRBJ2-7
CDR3 DNA: TGTGCCAGCAGCCCCCCCCGGGTCCACGAGCAGTACTTC
CDR3 protein: CASSPPRVHEQYF

V gene: TRBV25-1
D gene: .
clone size: many
J gene: TRBJ1-4
CDR3 DNA: TGTGCCAGTAAAAATCGTGGGCATCCTAATGAAAAACTGTTTTTT
CDR3 protein: CASKNRGHPNEKLFF

V gene: TRBV2
D gene: .
clone size: many
J gene: TRBJ1-4
CDR3 DNA: TGTGCCAGCAAGGGGAAAGGGCTCGGTGAAAAACTGTTTTTT
CDR3 protein: CASKGKGLGEKLFF

V gene: TRBV2
D gene: .
clone size: .
J gene: TRBJ2-1
CDR3 DNA: TGTGCCAGCAGTGAACGAGGGCTAACCCCTTACAATGAGCAGTTCTTC
CDR3 protein: CASSERGLTPYNEQFF

V gene: TRBV6-2/TRBV6-3
D gene: TRBD2
clone size: many
J gene: TRBJ2-1
CDR3 DNA: TGTGCCAGCAGCCGTAGCGGGATACGTAATGAGCAGTTCTTC
CDR3 protein: CASSRSGIRNEQFF

V gene: TRBV4-2
D gene: .
clone size: many
J gene: TRBJ2-5
CDR3 DNA: TGTGCCAGCAGCCAAGGGGAAAAAGAGACCCAGTACTTC
CDR3 protein: CASSQGEKETQYF

V gene: TRBV7-8
D gene: .
clone size: few
J gene: TRBJ1-4
CDR3 DNA: TGTGCCAGCAGCTTAACCACAGCTACTGAAAAACTGTTTTTT
CDR3 protein: CASSLTTATEKLFF

V gene: TRBV7-9
D gene: .
clone size: many
J gene: TRBJ2-7
CDR3 DNA: TGTGCCAGCAGCTTAGCGCGGTACGAGCAGTACTTC
CDR3 protein: CASSLARYEQYF

V gene: TRBV7-2
D gene: TRBD1
clone size: many
J gene: TRBJ2-5
CDR3 DNA: TGTGCCAGCAGCCCACAGACAGGGGGCGCAGAGACCCAGTACTTC
CDR3 protein: CASSPQTGGAETQYF

V gene: TRBV12-3/TRBV12-4
D gene: .
clone size: many
J gene: TRBJ2-7
CDR3 DNA: TGTGCCAGCAGCCTATCCAGGGGTGGCGAGCAGTACTTC
CDR3 protein: CASSLSRGGEQYF

V gene: TRBV30
D gene: TRBD1
clone size: many
J gene: TRBJ2-7
CDR3 DNA: TGTGCCTGGAGCCGAAAGGGACAGGGGGGCTCCTACGAGCAGTACTTC
CDR3 protein: CAWSRKGQGGSYEQYF

V gene: TRBV29-1
D gene: .
clone size: many
J gene: TRBJ2-7
CDR3 DNA: TGCAGCGCCATAGACCCGGCCGGGGTCGAGCAGTACTTC
CDR3 protein: CSAIDPAGVEQYF

V gene: TRBV7-9
D gene: .
clone size: many
J gene: TRBJ2-6
CDR3 DNA: TGTGCCAGCACCCGACAGGTAGGCCCCTATGGGGCCAACGTCCTGACTTTC
CDR3 protein: CASTRQVGPYGANVLTF

V gene: TRBV4-2
D gene: TRBD1
clone size: .
J gene: TRBJ2-7
CDR3 DNA: TGTGCCAGCAGCCGACAACAGGGGGGCGAGCAGTACTTC
CDR3 protein: CASSRQQGGEQYF

V gene: TRBV18
D gene: .
clone size: .
J gene: TRBJ1-1
CDR3 DNA: TGTGCCAGCTCAACCTCGGAGAGGAACACTGAAGCTTTCTTT
CDR3 protein: CASSTSERNTEAFF

V gene: TRBV14
D gene: TRBD2
clone size: .
J gene: TRBJ2-1
CDR3 DNA: TGTGCCAGCAGCCAAGGGGGAGCGGGATCTCATGAGCAGTTCTTC
CDR3 protein: CASSQGGAGSHEQFF

V gene: TRBV2
D gene: .
clone size: many
J gene: TRBJ2-5
CDR3 DNA: TGTGCCAGCAGTGAATGGGAAGATTTACGCGAGACCCAGTACTTC
CDR3 protein: CASSEWEDLRETQYF

V gene: TRBV6-2/TRBV6-3
D gene: TRBD1
clone size: many
J gene: TRBJ2-1
CDR3 DNA: TGTGCCAGCAGACTTGACAGGGTGTCCTACAATGAGCAGTTCTTC
CDR3 protein: CASRLDRVSYNEQFF

V gene: TRBV20-1
D gene: TRBD2
clone size: many
J gene: TRBJ2-3
CDR3 DNA: TGCAGTGCTAGAGATAGGGGCAGGACAGGAGGGACTAGCATCGATACGCAGTATTTT
CDR3 protein: CSARDRGRTGGTSIDTQYF